This T cell receptor (beta chain) was sequenced in a study of blood T cell repertoires in COVID-19. Libraries were prepared by immunoSEQ multiplex PCR; TCRdb keeps only in-frame clonotypes and omits some of them. The sample holds 35,000 or so clones, around 84% seen once. This CDR3 contains 15 residues. Germline lookup yields CDR1 LGHDT and CDR2 YNNKEL (reference sequence). Trimming removed 4 bases from V and 2 bases from J; junction bases left unmatched: 5. The material sequenced was peripheral blood. This TCR came from a man aged 65-85 years with acute or convalescent COVID-19. This chain links TRBV3-1 (or the pseudogene TRBV3-2) with TRBJ2-1; 7 nucleotides agree with TRBD1. The CDR3 spells CASSLRQGTYNEQFF. DNA of the CDR3: TGTGCCAGCAGCCTAAGACAGGGCACCTACAATGAGCAGTTCTTC.